This TCR beta chain was captured in a study of blood T cell repertoires in COVID-19. About the research overall: Italy, Spain and the United States were the sources of the convalescent and acute COVID-19 samples. T cells, B-cell-depleted T cells, or PBMCs provided the cDNA or gDNA that served as material.

Seattle's cohort entered during active infection and was followed longitudinally. The CDR3 sequence is 10 residues long. The V gene's germline CDR1 is SQVTM and CDR2 ANQGSEA. Trimming pared 3 bases from V and 6 bases from J, leaving 5 bases between. In the authors' workflow: Amplification of reference gene primers was used by the study to estimate nucleated cell counts. Sequencing used immunoSEQ multiplex PCR; TCRdb keeps in-frame clones, though not all of them. V and J calls and clone size are those listed in that table; D and trimming were worked out from the DNA. The top ten clones hold about 8% of a sample with 140,000 to 150,000 clones, 80% to 90% of them seen once.

J is TRBJ1-1 and V is TRBV29-1, with no clear D. The receptor was isolated from a woman aged 55 to 70 with COVID-19, enrolled during active disease. The material sequenced was peripheral blood. The CDR3, as DNA: TGCAGCGTTGATTCAGCTGAAGCTTTCTTT. Its protein is CSVDSAEAFF.